Each of the 29 T cell receptor beta chains below was sequenced from the same sample in a study of read filtering for tumor transcriptome and immune sequencing. From approximately 430 ng of RNA, a library with molecular barcoded alpha/delta and beta/gamma adaptors was made. TCRdb passed the reads through MiXCR, listing each CDR3 protein once. The table includes 60,000 to 75,000 distinct CDR3 sequences, less than 20% detected once. Sequencing was performed on a population of CD138-negative cells sorted from bone marrow. These receptors all come from a donor over 35 with multiple myeloma.

Worth noting for this clonotype: At one boundary the junction diverges from the germline segment, which might be a read error. The gene calls are TRBV5-6 and TRBJ2-1, with TRBD1 matching 8 bases. CDR1 is SGHDT and CDR2 is YYEEEE in the germline V gene. This CDR3 has 12 residues. The CDR3 bases are TGTGCCAACAGTCACAGGGGGAGTGAGCGGTTCTTC. Translating gives CANSHRGSERFF.

The V call is TRBV18, the J call TRBJ2-2; 9 bases are shared with TRBD1. The junction had 1 base not matched to a gene; V was cut back by 1 base and J by 4 bases. Germline CDR1 and CDR2: KGHSH and LQKENI. This CDR3 is 15 amino acids long. Written as DNA, the CDR3 is TGTGCCAGCTCACCACAACAGGGGGCCACCGGGGAGCTGTTTTTT. Amino acids: CASSPQQGATGELFF.

This clonotype was seen repeatedly, ten times or more. The V call is TRBV12-3 or TRBV12-4, the J call TRBJ2-2, with 10 positions matching TRBD1. The V and J ends lost 5 bases and 6 bases, in that order; junction bases with no gene match: 3. This CDR3 is 14 amino acids long. The CDR3 bases are TGTGCCAGCAGTCAAGGACAGGGGGCCGGGGAGCTGTTTTTT. Amino acids: CASSQGQGAGELFF.

This clonotype was found many times. The V gene is TRBV15, the J gene TRBJ2-5; D possibly corresponds to TRBD1 (5 bases). This CDR3 has 13 amino acids. The germline V gene has CDR1 LNHNV and CDR2 YYDKDF (reference sequence). Deletions cut 7 bases from V and 5 bases from J, with 14 bases between. The CDR3 is CATNYRFGETQYF. For the CDR3, the DNA is TGTGCCACCAACTACAGGTTTGGGGAGACCCAGTACTTC.

This clonotype was counted many times. The chain has TRBV7-9 and TRBJ2-1, with D unresolved. Per the germline V gene, CDR1 is SEHNR and CDR2 is FQNEAQ (reference sequence). Trimming removed 6 bases at V and 9 bases at J, with 15 bases between. The CDR3 consists of 13 residues. The CDR3: CASSFLIPSEQFF. The DNA of the CDR3 is TGTGCCAGCAGTTTTCTCATTCCAAGTGAGCAGTTCTTC.

This clonotype was counted at least ten times. The V call is TRBV7-9, the J call TRBJ2-2; D is possibly TRBD1 (6 bases). The CDR3 has 16 amino acids. Trimming stripped 4 bases from V and 4 bases from J, with 16 bases between. Germline CDR1 is SEHNR and CDR2 is FQNEAQ (reference sequence). The CDR3 bases are TGTGCCAGCAGCTCCGCCTCACAGGGATTCACCGGGGAGCTGTTTTTT. It yields the protein CASSSASQGFTGELFF. Supplemented by reference TRBV7-9 and TRBJ2-2, the full variable domain reads DTGVSQNPRHKITKRGQNVTFRCDPISEHNRLYWYRQTLGQGPEFLTYFQNEAQLEKSRLLSDRFSAERPKGSFSTLEIQRTEQGDSAMYLCASSSASQGFTGELFFGEGSRLTVL.

V gene TRBV29-1 combines with J gene TRBJ2-5; D not resolved. V lost 5 bases to trimming and J lost 5 bases, with 12 bases between them. The CDR3 has 12 amino acids. Per germline, CDR1 SQVTM and CDR2 ANQGSEA. The CDR3 nucleotides are TGCAGCGTTTCCGTTAATTGGGAGACCCAGTACTTC. Its protein is CSVSVNWETQYF. The full variable domain, in which reference TRBV29-1 and TRBJ2-5 provide the parts outside the CDR3, is SAVISQKPSRDICQRGTSLTIQCQVDSQVTMMFWYRQQPGQSLTLIATANQGSEATYESGFVIDKFPISRPNLTFSTLTVSNMSPEDSSIYLCSVSVNWETQYFGPGTRLLVL.

A few counts support this clonotype. V is TRBV5-4 and J is TRBJ2-3; 8 nucleotides agree with TRBD1. Germline V lookup: CDR1 SGHNT, CDR2 YYREEE (reference sequence). Trimming at V came to 4 bases and at J to 6 bases, leaving 7 bases not matched to a gene. The length of the CDR3 is 14 residues. Here the CDR3 DNA reads TGTGCCAGCAGCCGGACAGGGTGGGGTGATACGCAGTATTTT. Its protein is CASSRTGWGDTQYF. The full variable domain, with the rest looked up from reference TRBV5-4 and TRBJ2-3, is ETGVTQSPTHLIKTRGQQVTLRCSSQSGHNTVSWYQQALGQGPQFIFQYYREEENGRGNFPPRFSGLQFPNYSSELNVNALELDDSALYLCASSRTGWGDTQYFGPGTRLTVL.

This clonotype was seen ten or more times. This sequence joins TRBV2 and TRBJ2-7; D remains ambiguous. V was clipped by 2 bases and J by 2 bases, with 4 bases between them. CDR3 length: 12 amino acids. Germline-derived CDR1 and CDR2 are SNHLY and FYNNEI. The chain's CDR3 is CASSERPYEQYF. CDR3 sequence (DNA): TGTGCCAGCAGTGAACGGCCCTACGAGCAGTACTTC.

This clonotype was recorded many times. The chain is built from TRBV11-2 and TRBJ2-7, with D maybe TRBD1 (5 bases). Trimming removed 2 bases at V and 2 bases at J, with 10 bases between. The CDR3 contains 14 residues. CDR1 is SGHAT, CDR2 FQNNGV, per germline. CDR3 nucleotide sequence: TGTGCCAGCAGCTTATGGCAGGGTACCTACGAGCAGTACTTC. Translation: CASSLWQGTYEQYF.

This chain links TRBV30 with TRBJ1-1, with TRBD1 matching 9 bases. Germline lookup yields CDR1 GTSNPN and CDR2 SVGIG (reference sequence). The V gene end was trimmed by 1 base and the J gene end by 3 bases; junction bases not matched to a gene: 3. This CDR3 is built from 14 residues. CDR3 in amino acids: CAWSAYRGHTEAFF. In DNA form, the CDR3 reads TGTGCCTGGAGTGCTTACAGGGGGCACACTGAAGCTTTCTTT.

This clonotype was recorded many times. This sequence joins TRBV3-1 and TRBJ2-5; D may correspond to TRBD1 or TRBD2 (6 bases each). CDR1 LGHDT and CDR2 YNNKEL come from the germline V gene (reference sequence). This CDR3 region has 13 residues. Deletions cut 4 bases from V and 4 bases from J, with 10 bases between. The CDR3 sequence is CASSRGGPETQYF. CDR3 nucleotide sequence: TGTGCCAGCAGCCGAGGGGGGCCAGAGACCCAGTACTTC.

This clonotype has ten or more counts. V usage is TRBV5-1 and J usage is TRBJ1-1; 8 bases are shared with TRBD1. Germline values: CDR1 SGHRS, CDR2 YFSETQ. V trimming: 1 base; J trimming: 1 base; junction bases outside the gene matches: 0. The CDR3 loop spans 14 amino acids. The CDR3 sequence is CASSLTGGNTEAFF. The CDR3 nucleotides are TGCGCCAGCAGCTTGACAGGGGGGAACACTGAAGCTTTCTTT.

This clonotype has a count of ten or more. The chain has TRBV30 and TRBJ2-1; possible D gene TRBD1, 6 bases. Trimming left V 2 bases short and J 7 bases short, with 15 bases between. The CDR3 is made up of 14 amino acids. Germline-derived CDR1 and CDR2 are GTSNPN and SVGIG (reference sequence). As DNA, the CDR3 is TGTGCCTGGAGTATTGGGACACAACGGAATGAGCAGTTCTTC. It is translated as CAWSIGTQRNEQFF.

This sequence joins TRBV4-1 and TRBJ1-5, with D perhaps TRBD1 (6 bases). Germline lookup yields CDR1 MGHRA and CDR2 YSYEKL. The V gene lost 5 bases and the J gene lost 1 base, with 9 bases spanning the gap. The CDR3 length is 14 residues. The CDR3 region is CASSRGASNQPQHF. CDR3 nucleotide sequence: TGCGCCAGCAGCAGGGGGGCAAGCAATCAGCCCCAGCATTTT.

As to this clonotype: This clone may be a read error of a much larger clone one base away. The chain recombines TRBV6-5 with TRBJ2-2; D is unclear. Germline V gene sequence: CDR1 MNHEY, CDR2 SVGAGI. The CDR3 loop spans 12 amino acids. The CDR3 reads CACSRTTGELFF. CDR3 DNA: TGTGCCTGCAGCCGAACCACCGGGGAGCTGTTTTTT.

This clonotype came up many times. V usage is TRBV15 and J usage is TRBJ2-7; 12 positions agree with TRBD1. The CDR3 extends over 15 amino acids. Trimming cost V 4 bases and J 5 bases; bases outside gene matches: 6. Looked up from germline, CDR1 is LNHNV and CDR2 is YYDKDF (reference sequence). The CDR3 bases are TGTGCCACCAGCATTACGGGACAGGGGGCACACGAGCAGTACTTC. The encoded protein is CATSITGQGAHEQYF.

This clonotype was seen many times. The chain links TRBV6-2 or TRBV6-3 to TRBJ1-6, with D unresolved. The germline V gene encodes CDR1 MNHEY and CDR2 SVGEGT. The CDR3 is 15 amino acids. Trimming removed 2 bases from V and 6 bases from J, with 11 bases in between. In DNA, the CDR3 is TGTGCCAGCAGTTACGGAGGACTGACTAATTCACCCCTCCACTTT. Translation gives CASSYGGLTNSPLHF.

At least ten counts were recorded for this clonotype. This chain links TRBV25-1 with TRBJ1-4; unclear D gene. Germline V CDR1 and CDR2: MGHDK, SYGVNS. The CDR3 contains 17 residues. The germline V and J ends were trimmed by 0 bases and 1 base, with 12 bases remaining between them. The CDR3 DNA is TGTGCCAGCAGTGAATATGAAAAAGCCGTAACTAATGAAAAACTGTTTTTT. This encodes CASSEYEKAVTNEKLFF.

This clonotype was detected many times. The chain recombines TRBV6-6 with TRBJ1-1, with D uncertain. In germline, CDR1 is MNHNY, CDR2 SVGAGI (reference sequence). CDR3 size: 14 residues. V dropped 3 bases and J dropped 1 base, with 9 bases sitting between them. The CDR3 DNA is TGTGCCAGCAGTTATGGACGGAGGAACACTGAAGCTTTCTTT. It encodes CASSYGRRNTEAFF.

This clonotype was seen ten or more times. The chain employs TRBV6-1 and TRBJ1-5; a weak D match, TRBD1 (5 bases). The CDR3 covers 13 residues. V was trimmed by 8 bases and J by 2 bases, leaving 10 bases between them. The germline V gene encodes CDR1 MNHNS and CDR2 SASEGT. The CDR3 nucleotides are TGTGCCAGCGTGGGGGTAGGCAATCAGCCCCAGCATTTT. Its translation: CASVGVGNQPQHF.

Ten or more counts support this clonotype. The chain is built from TRBV10-3 and TRBJ1-1; D remains ambiguous. CDR1 and CDR2 from the germline V gene are ENHRY and SYGVKD. Trimming pared 2 bases from V and 0 bases from J, leaving 7 bases between. This CDR3 has 14 residues. CDR3 DNA sequence: TGTGCCATCAGTGAGGTCCAGTTGAACACTGAAGCTTTCTTT. Translation gives CAISEVQLNTEAFF.

Concerning this clonotype itself: Being one base from a much bigger clone, this may be a read error. The CDR3 spells CSVDRDGGLDTQYF. In DNA, the CDR3 is TGCAGCGTTGACCGGGACGGGGGGCTAGATACGCAGTATTTT. The chain couples TRBV29-1 to TRBJ2-3; D perhaps matches TRBD2 (7 bases). Trimming took 3 bases from V and 5 from J, leaving 15 bases between them. Germline CDR1 reads SQVTM; CDR2 reads ANQGSEA. This CDR3 comprises 14 residues.

This clonotype was detected a few times. The chain couples TRBV29-1 to TRBJ1-5; TRBD1 matches at 9 bases. In germline, CDR1 is SQVTM, CDR2 ANQGSEA. V lost 6 bases to trimming and J lost 4 bases; unmatched junction nucleotides: 4. This CDR3 is built from 13 residues. The CDR3 region is CSVRTGDNQPQHF. The DNA for the CDR3 is TGCAGCGTCAGGACAGGGGATAATCAGCCCCAGCATTTT. The full variable domain, with the rest looked up from reference TRBV29-1 and TRBJ1-5, is SAVISQKPSRDICQRGTSLTIQCQVDSQVTMMFWYRQQPGQSLTLIATANQGSEATYESGFVIDKFPISRPNLTFSTLTVSNMSPEDSSIYLCSVRTGDNQPQHFGDGTRLSIL.

This clonotype came up many times. This chain joins TRBV30 and TRBJ1-1; possible D gene TRBD1, 5 bases. This CDR3 has 15 residues. Trimming took off 0 bases at V and 4 bases at J, with 15 bases between the two ends. CDR1 is GTSNPN, CDR2 SVGIG, per germline (reference sequence). This chain's CDR3 is CAWSVFVGGGTEAFF. CDR3 bases: TGTGCCTGGAGTGTATTCGTCGGGGGGGGCACTGAAGCTTTCTTT.

There are many counts of this clonotype. The chain couples TRBV7-3 to TRBJ2-3, with 7 bases lining up with TRBD2. The V segment lost 5 bases and the J segment 5 bases; nucleotides outside the gene matches: 13. CDR1 is SGHTA and CDR2 is FQGTGA in the germline V gene. The CDR3 is 16 residues long. The CDR3 sequence is CASSPLGGGPGDTQYF. DNA for the CDR3: TGTGCCAGCAGCCCGCTTGGGGGAGGGCCCGGAGATACGCAGTATTTT.

This clonotype was found many times. The chain is built from TRBV29-1 and TRBJ2-3; D is ambiguous. Germline CDR1 reads SQVTM; CDR2 reads ANQGSEA. CDR3 length: 13 amino acids. Trimming pared 3 bases from V and 0 bases from J, leaving 7 bases between. The CDR3 coding sequence is TGCAGCGTTGACACGGCTAGCACAGATACGCAGTATTTT. It specifies CSVDTASTDTQYF.

This clonotype was detected ten times or more. This chain uses TRBV7-9 with TRBJ2-7, with D possibly matching TRBD1 (5 bases). Looked up from germline, CDR1 is SEHNR and CDR2 is FQNEAQ (reference sequence). This CDR3 spans 15 amino acids. In nucleotides, the CDR3 is TGTGCTAGTACCTCAGACAGAAGTAGCTCCTACGAGCAGTACTTC. This codes for CASTSDRSSSYEQYF.

This clonotype was recorded many times. The chain has TRBV11-1 and TRBJ2-7; 14 bases agree with TRBD2. Per germline, CDR1 SGHAT and CDR2 FQDESV (reference sequence). V dropped 5 bases and J dropped 0; count of bases not matched to a gene: 3. This CDR3 has 16 amino acids. CDR3 DNA sequence: TGTGCCAGCAGCCCAGGACTAGCGGGAGGCTCCTACGAGCAGTACTTC. This encodes CASSPGLAGGSYEQYF.